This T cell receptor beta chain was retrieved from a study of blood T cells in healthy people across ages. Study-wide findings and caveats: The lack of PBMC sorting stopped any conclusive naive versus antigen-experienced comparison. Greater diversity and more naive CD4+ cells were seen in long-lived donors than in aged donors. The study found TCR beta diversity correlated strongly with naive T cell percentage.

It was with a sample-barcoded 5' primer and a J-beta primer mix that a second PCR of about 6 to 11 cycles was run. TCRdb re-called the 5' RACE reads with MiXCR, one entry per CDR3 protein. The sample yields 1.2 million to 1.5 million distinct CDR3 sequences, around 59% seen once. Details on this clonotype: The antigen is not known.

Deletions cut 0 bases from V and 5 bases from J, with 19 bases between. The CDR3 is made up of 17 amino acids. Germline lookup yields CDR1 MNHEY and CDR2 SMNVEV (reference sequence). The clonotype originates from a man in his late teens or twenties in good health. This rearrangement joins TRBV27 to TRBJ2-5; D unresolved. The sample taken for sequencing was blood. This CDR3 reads CASSLSTADLIGETQYF. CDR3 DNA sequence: TGTGCCAGCAGTTTATCAACAGCCGACCTAATCGGGGAGACCCAGTACTTC.